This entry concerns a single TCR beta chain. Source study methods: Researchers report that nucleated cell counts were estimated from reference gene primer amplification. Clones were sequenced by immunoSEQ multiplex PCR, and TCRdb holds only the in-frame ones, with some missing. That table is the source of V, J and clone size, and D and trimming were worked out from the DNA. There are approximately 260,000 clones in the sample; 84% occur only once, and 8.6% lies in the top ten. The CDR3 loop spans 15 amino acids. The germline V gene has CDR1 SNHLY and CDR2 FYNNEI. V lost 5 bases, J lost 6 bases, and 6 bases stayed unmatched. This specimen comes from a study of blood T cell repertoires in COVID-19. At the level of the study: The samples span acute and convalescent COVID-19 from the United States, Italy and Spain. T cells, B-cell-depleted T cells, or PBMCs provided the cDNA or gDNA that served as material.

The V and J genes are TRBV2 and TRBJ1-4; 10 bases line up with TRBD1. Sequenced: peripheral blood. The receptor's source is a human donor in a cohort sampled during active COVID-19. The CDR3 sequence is CASSSTGTGDEKLFF. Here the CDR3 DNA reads TGTGCCAGCAGTTCGACGGGGACAGGGGATGAAAAACTGTTTTTT.